The next 12 T cell receptor beta chains were all read from a single sample in a study of identical twins. Via MiXCR, TCRdb re-called the 5' RACE reads, giving one row per CDR3 protein. Of more than 400,000 distinct CDR3 sequences in the sample, 13% to 15% were seen once. These same data were also listed under a study on yellow fever vaccine responses in identical twins.

Sequencing was carried out using CD4+ T cells sorted from blood. These receptors were obtained from a woman aged 18-29 years in good health.

V gene TRBV20-1 combines with J gene TRBJ2-2; a possible D gene is TRBD1 (6 bases). With 1 base removed from V and 0 bases from J, the gap between germline ends came to 15 bases. This CDR3 spans 17 amino acids. CDR1 is DFQATT and CDR2 is SNEGSKA in the germline V gene (reference sequence). CDR3 residues: CSARVGHGGPNTGELFF. The CDR3 DNA is TGCAGTGCTAGAGTTGGACATGGGGGCCCGAACACCGGGGAGCTGTTTTTT.

There are a few counts of this clonotype. The rearrangement joins TRBV5-5 to TRBJ2-3, with D perhaps given as TRBD1 or TRBD2 (6 bases each). The V gene's germline CDR1 is SGHKS and CDR2 YYEKEE (reference sequence). V lost 6 bases and J 1 base, leaving 15 bases between the germline ends. The CDR3 loop spans 15 amino acids. The CDR3 region is CASTERGECTDTQYF. The DNA for the CDR3 is TGTGCCAGCACCGAAAGGGGGGAATGCACAGATACGCAGTATTTT.

The chain links TRBV10-2 to TRBJ2-2, with 8 bases that match TRBD2. Germline CDR1 reads WSHSY; CDR2 reads SAAADI. With V trimmed by 8 bases and J by 0 bases, 2 bases remained unmatched. This CDR3 contains 14 residues. The CDR3 region is CASYSGANTGELFF. DNA for the CDR3: TGCGCCAGCTATAGCGGGGCGAACACCGGGGAGCTGTTTTTT.

V gene TRBV10-3 combines with J gene TRBJ2-7; tentative D call: TRBD1 (6 bases). The CDR3 loop spans 12 amino acids. CDR1 and CDR2 from the germline V gene are ENHRY and SYGVKD. Trimming stripped 4 bases from V and 5 bases from J, with 9 bases between. CDR3 loop: CAISAHRDEQYF. The DNA for the CDR3 is TGTGCCATCAGTGCCCACAGGGACGAGCAGTACTTC.

This clonotype was observed at least ten times. J is TRBJ2-1 and V is TRBV5-1; 8 bases fit TRBD2. The ends lost 0 bases at V and 4 bases at J; junction bases unmatched: 6. Germline V CDR1 and CDR2: SGHRS, YFSETQ. The CDR3 spans 16 residues. The CDR3 spells CASSLAETSDYNEQFF. The CDR3 DNA reads as TGCGCCAGCAGCTTGGCCGAGACTAGCGATTACAATGAGCAGTTCTTC.

The chain links TRBV6-2 or TRBV6-3 to TRBJ2-3; either TRBD1 or TRBD2 may fit D (5 bases each). V dropped 2 bases and J dropped 1 base, with 10 bases sitting between them. The CDR3 has 15 residues. Germline-derived CDR1 and CDR2 are MNHEY and SVGEGT. The CDR3 DNA follows: TGTGCCAGCAGTTACGGGCAGGGAGGCACAGATACGCAGTATTTT. Its translation is CASSYGQGGTDTQYF.

CDR3 DNA sequence: TGTGCCAGCAGCTTAGATCCGGGGCCCACCGGGGAGCTGTTTTTT. Its translation is CASSLDPGPTGELFF. The J gene is TRBJ2-2, the V gene TRBV11-2, with D perhaps given as TRBD1 or TRBD2 (5 bases each). Germline CDR1 reads SGHAT; CDR2 reads FQNNGV. The CDR3 covers 15 residues. Trimming took 0 bases from V and 4 from J, leaving 9 bases between them.

The chain has TRBV14 and TRBJ2-1; 10 bases align to TRBD2. This CDR3 comprises 13 residues. V was clipped by 7 bases and J by 9 bases; unmatched bases: 6. Looked up from germline, CDR1 is SGHDN and CDR2 is FVKESK. CDR3 DNA sequence: TGTGCCAGCAATCTAGCGGGAGTCAGTGAGCAGTTCTTC. Encoded protein: CASNLAGVSEQFF.

This clonotype has more than one count but fewer than ten. The chain couples TRBV12-3 or TRBV12-4 to TRBJ1-6, with 7 bases that match TRBD1. Trimming cost V 6 bases and J 9 bases; bases outside gene matches: 5. This CDR3 spans 13 amino acids. The CDR3 sequence is CASREDRVSPLHF. CDR3 in DNA: TGTGCCAGCAGGGAAGACAGGGTTTCACCCCTCCACTTT.

The gene calls are TRBV29-1 and TRBJ2-7, with D possibly called TRBD1 or TRBD2 (6 bases each). CDR3 length equals 17 residues. Germline assignment: CDR1 SQVTM and CDR2 ANQGSEA. Trimming removed 4 bases from V and 2 bases from J, with 24 bases in between. The CDR3 reads CSVVEGESVGGAYEQYV. DNA of the CDR3: TGCAGCGTTGTGGAGGGGGAATCGGTCGGGGGAGCCTACGAGCAGTACGTC.

In its sample, this clonotype was seen a few times. The chain is built from TRBV28 and TRBJ1-6; D unclear. This CDR3 spans 12 amino acids. Per the germline V gene, CDR1 is MDHEN and CDR2 is SYDVKM. Trimming took 4 bases from V and 6 from J, leaving 4 bases between them. DNA for the CDR3: TGTGCCAGCAGTTCTGCTAATTCACCCCTCCACTTT. As protein: CASSSANSPLHF. The variable domain in full, completed from reference TRBV28 and TRBJ1-6, reads DVKVTQSSRYLVKRTGEKVFLECVQDMDHENMFWYRQDPGLGLRLIYFSYDVKMKEKGDIPEGYSVSREKKERFSLILESASTNQTSMYLCASSSANSPLHFGNGTRLTVT.

The V call is TRBV2, the J call TRBJ1-2; D remains unclear. The CDR3 covers 14 residues. V lost 0 bases and J lost 1, with 6 bases in between. Germline lookup yields CDR1 SNHLY and CDR2 FYNNEI. Written as DNA, the CDR3 is TGTGCCAGCAGTGAAGCGGAGGTTAACTATGGCTACACCTTC. Translated, it gives CASSEAEVNYGYTF.